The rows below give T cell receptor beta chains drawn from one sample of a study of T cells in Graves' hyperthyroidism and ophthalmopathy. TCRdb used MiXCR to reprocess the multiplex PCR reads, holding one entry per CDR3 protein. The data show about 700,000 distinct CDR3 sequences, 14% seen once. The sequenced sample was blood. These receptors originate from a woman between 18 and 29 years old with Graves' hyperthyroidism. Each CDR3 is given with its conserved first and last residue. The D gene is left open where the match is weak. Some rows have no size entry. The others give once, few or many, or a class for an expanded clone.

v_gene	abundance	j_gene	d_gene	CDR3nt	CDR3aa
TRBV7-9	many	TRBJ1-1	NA	TGTGCCAGCAGCCGGAAGCCCGGCGATTTGAACACTGAAGCTTTCTTT	CASSRKPGDLNTEAFF
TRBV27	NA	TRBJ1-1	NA	TGTGCCAGCAGTTTAAGACTTCTGAACACTGAAGCTTTCTTT	CASSLRLLNTEAFF
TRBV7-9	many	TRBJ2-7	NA	TGTGCCAGCAGCTTAGGCAGGGCCACCTACGAGCAGTACTTC	CASSLGRATYEQYF
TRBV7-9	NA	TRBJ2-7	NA	TGTGCCAGCAGCTCATGGACGGCTACGCAGCAGTACTTC	CASSSWTATQQYF
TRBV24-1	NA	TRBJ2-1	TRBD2	TGTGCCACCAGTGATAGGACTAGCGGAGACTTGTGGAATGAGCAGTTCTTC	CATSDRTSGDLWNEQFF
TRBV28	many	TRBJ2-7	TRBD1	TGTGCCAGCACTCAAGCCGGGACAGCGGACTACGAGCAGTACTTC	CASTQAGTADYEQYF
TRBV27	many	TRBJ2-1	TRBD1	TGTGCCAGCAGTTTAATAGCGGGACAGGGGCGTGACTACAATGAGCAGTTCTTC	CASSLIAGQGRDYNEQFF
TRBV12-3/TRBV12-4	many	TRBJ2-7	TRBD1	TGTGCCAGCAGTCCGAGACAGGGGGGTACCTACGAGCAGTACTTC	CASSPRQGGTYEQYF
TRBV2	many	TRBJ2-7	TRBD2	TGTGCCAGCAGTGCAAGCGGGAGGGGCTCCTACGAGCAGTACTTC	CASSASGRGSYEQYF
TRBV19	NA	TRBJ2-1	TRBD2	TGTGCCAGTAGTTGGTTAGCGGGAGGGGATGAGCAGTTCTTC	CASSWLAGGDEQFF
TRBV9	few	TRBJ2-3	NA	TGTGCCAGCAGCGCGGACCCTTTCCCCACAGATACGCAGTATTTT	CASSADPFPTDTQYF
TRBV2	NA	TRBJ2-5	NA	TGTGCCAGCAGTGAAAGTCTGGGGCCCGGGGAGTACTTC	CASSESLGPGEYF
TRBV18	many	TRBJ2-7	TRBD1	TGTGCCAGCTCACCACCGAGTGTTGGCAGGGGGCACGAGCAGTACTTC	CASSPPSVGRGHEQYF
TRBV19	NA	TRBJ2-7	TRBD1	TGTGCCAGTAGTTCGACAGGGATGTCCCACGAGCAGTACTTC	CASSSTGMSHEQYF
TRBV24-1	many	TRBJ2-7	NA	TGTGCCACAGTCGACAGCCAGCGGCCCTACGAGCAGTACTTC	CATVDSQRPYEQYF
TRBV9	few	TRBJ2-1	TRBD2	TGTGCCAGCAGTACGACTAGCGGGAGTATGGGTGAGCAGTTCTTC	CASSTTSGSMGEQFF
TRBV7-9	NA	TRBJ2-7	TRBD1	TGTGCCAGCAGCTTAGAGCCGGGACAGGGAACCTACGAGCAGTACTTC	CASSLEPGQGTYEQYF
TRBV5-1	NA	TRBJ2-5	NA	TGCGCCAGCGCCCGGGGAGGAGAGACCCAGTACTTC	CASARGGETQYF
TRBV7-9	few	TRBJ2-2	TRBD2	TGTGCCAGCAGCGCCCCGACGGGAGGGCCCGTGGGGAACACCGGGGAGCTGTTTTTT	CASSAPTGGPVGNTGELFF
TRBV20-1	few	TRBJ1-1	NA	TGCAGTTTACAGGGCGGGCCTACTGCAACTGAAGCTTTCTTT	CSLQGGPTATEAFF
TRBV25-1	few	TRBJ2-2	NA	TGTGCCAGCAGTGAATCTTATTTCGGGGAGCTGTTTTTT	CASSESYFGELFF
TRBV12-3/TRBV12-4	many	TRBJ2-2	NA	TGTGCCAGCAGTTTATCCGGGAGAAACACCGGGGAGCTGTTTTTT	CASSLSGRNTGELFF
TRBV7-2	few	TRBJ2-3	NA	TGTGCCAGCAGCTTTAACAGCGGGTCCCCCACAGATACGCAGTATTTT	CASSFNSGSPTDTQYF
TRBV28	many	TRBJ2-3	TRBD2	TGTGCCAGCAGTTCCGGACTAGCGGGAGACGCAGATACGCAGTATTTT	CASSSGLAGDADTQYF
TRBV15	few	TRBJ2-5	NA	TGTGCCACCAGCGAGTGGAGGCGGGCTCAAGAGACCCAGTACTTC	CATSEWRRAQETQYF
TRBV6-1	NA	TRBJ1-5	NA	TGTGCCAGCAGTGAAGCAGGGATAAGCAATCAGCCCCAGCATTTT	CASSEAGISNQPQHF
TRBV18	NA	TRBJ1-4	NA	TGTGCCAGCTCACCGTCAACCCCCAGTGAAAAACTGTTTTTT	CASSPSTPSEKLFF
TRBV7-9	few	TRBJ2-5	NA	TGTGCCAGCAGCTTAGATGGACAGGAGGGACAAGAGACCCAGTACTTC	CASSLDGQEGQETQYF
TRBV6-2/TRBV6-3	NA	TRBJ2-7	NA	TGTGCCAGCAGTTACTCCGGGGGGCGCTCGTTCGAGCAGTACTTC	CASSYSGGRSFEQYF
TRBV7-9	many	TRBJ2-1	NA	TGTGCCAGCAGCTTAGCTAACACCTACAATGAGCAGTTCTTC	CASSLANTYNEQFF
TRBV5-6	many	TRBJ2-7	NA	TGTGCCAGCAGTGTTATTAGCGGCTTATTCACCTACGAGCAGTACTTC	CASSVISGLFTYEQYF
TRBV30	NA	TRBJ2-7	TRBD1	TGTGCCTGGAGTGAGCCGGGACAGGGTTACGAGCAGTACTTC	CAWSEPGQGYEQYF
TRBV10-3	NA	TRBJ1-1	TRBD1	TGTGCCATCAGCGGGACAGGGGGGGGTATTGAAGCTTTCTTT	CAISGTGGGIEAFF
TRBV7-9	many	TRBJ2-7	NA	TGTGCCAGCAGCTCCGAAGACAGTTACGAGCAGTACTTC	CASSSEDSYEQYF
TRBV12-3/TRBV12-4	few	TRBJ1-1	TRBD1	TGTGCCAGCATCACGGACAGGTCGAACACTGAAGCTTTCTTT	CASITDRSNTEAFF
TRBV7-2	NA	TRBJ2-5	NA	TGTGCCAGCAGCTTTTGGGCAGAAAGAGCCCCGGAGACCCAGTACTTC	CASSFWAERAPETQYF
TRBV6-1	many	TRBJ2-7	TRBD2	TGTGCCAGCAGGAGGGAGGGGATGTCCTACGAGCAGTACTTC	CASRREGMSYEQYF
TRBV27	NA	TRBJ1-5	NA	TGTGCCAGCGGTCGGGCCCCCGATCAGCCCCAGCATTTT	CASGRAPDQPQHF
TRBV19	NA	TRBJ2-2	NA	TGTGCCGGTAGTATAGCAGGTTCGGGCGGGGAGCTGTTTTTT	CAGSIAGSGGELFF
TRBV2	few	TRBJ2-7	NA	TGTGCCAGCTCTGGGGGCGGGAGCTTTGGCTACGAGCAGTACTTC	CASSGGGSFGYEQYF
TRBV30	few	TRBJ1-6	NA	TGTGCCTGGGACCCAGGGGTTAGTCCACCCCTCCACTTT	CAWDPGVSPPLHF
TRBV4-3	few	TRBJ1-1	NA	TGCGCCAGCAGCCAAGATCTGGACTGGAACACTGAAGCTTTCTTT	CASSQDLDWNTEAFF
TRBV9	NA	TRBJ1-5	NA	TGTGCCAGCAGCTTCCGAGACGGGAGAGGAGCCCAGCATTTT	CASSFRDGRGAQHF
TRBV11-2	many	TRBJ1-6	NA	TGTGCCAGCAGCTTATCTGGGGGGTCGCCTAATTCACCCCTCCACTTT	CASSLSGGSPNSPLHF
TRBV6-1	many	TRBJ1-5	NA	TGTGCCAGCAAGGGAAGGGGCAATCAGCCCCAGCATTTT	CASKGRGNQPQHF
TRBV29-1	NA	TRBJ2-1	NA	TGCAGCGTTGAGGAGCGGAGTCCTTCCTACAATGAGCAGTTCTTC	CSVEERSPSYNEQFF
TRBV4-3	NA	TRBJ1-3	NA	TGCGCCAGCAGCCAAGCTCCAACGGGGGGAGGAAACACCATATATTTT	CASSQAPTGGGNTIYF
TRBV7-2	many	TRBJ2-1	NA	TGTGCCAGCAGCTTTGAGCGCTCTAGCGCCTACAATGAGCAGTTCTTC	CASSFERSSAYNEQFF
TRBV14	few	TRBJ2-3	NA	TGTGCCAGCAGCCGACGAAGCGGTGAACGCACAGATACGCAGTATTTT	CASSRRSGERTDTQYF
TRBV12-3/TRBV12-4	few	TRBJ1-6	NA	TGTGCCAGCAGTTTACGAGGGGAGTCACCCCTCCACTTT	CASSLRGESPLHF
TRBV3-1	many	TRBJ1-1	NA	TGTGCCAGCAGCCAGACCAGGGCAATAAGTCCCATGAACACTGAAGCTTTCTTT	CASSQTRAISPMNTEAFF
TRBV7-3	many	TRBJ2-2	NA	TGTGCCAGCAGCTTAGGGGCCGGGGAGCTGTTTTTT	CASSLGAGELFF
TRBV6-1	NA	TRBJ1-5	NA	TGTGCCAGCAGGGGAGCAGGGGCTTATAGCAATCAGCCCCAGCATTTT	CASRGAGAYSNQPQHF
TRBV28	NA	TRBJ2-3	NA	TGTGCCAGCAGTTTCGTCTGGACTATGTCGGGCCCCGCCACAGATACGCAGTATTTT	CASSFVWTMSGPATDTQYF
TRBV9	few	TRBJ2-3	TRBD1	TGTGCCAGCAGCGCACACAGGGGGTCTAGCACAGATACGCAGTATTTT	CASSAHRGSSTDTQYF